This paragraph reports one T cell receptor (beta chain). Its antigen is unidentified. Use of 60 Vbeta and 13 Jbeta primers characterized the PCR. Profiling relied on immunoSEQ multiplex PCR, and the TCRdb table lists in-frame clones only, not all of them. The table lists fewer than 200,000 clones, around four fifths of them singletons. The data are from a study of cytomegalovirus exposure and HLA in healthy donors. Study background: Early on, a data release was issued that held 80 million or so unique TCRs from HLA-typed donors.

Study-wide points: 150 or so TCR beta chains were listed as cytomegalovirus-associated. Later analysis associated a missense DCLRE1C variant with TCR beta V- and J-gene trimming. An analysis that came later showed most CMV-associated TCR beta chains appearing HLA-restricted.

The ends lost 0 bases at V and 7 bases at J; junction bases unmatched: 15. In germline, CDR1 is LGHNA, CDR2 YSLEER. The CDR3 loop spans 18 amino acids. The source of this sequence is a woman aged 50 to 60 in good health and CMV-seronegative. The sequenced material came from PBMCs. The V gene is TRBV4-3, the J gene TRBJ2-1, with 7 bases lining up with TRBD1. In nucleotides, the CDR3 is TGCGCCAGCAGCCAAGATGATGGGATGACAGGGTGGTGGAATGAGCAGTTCTTC. Its protein is CASSQDDGMTGWWNEQFF.